Listed below are T cell receptor beta chains from one sample, sequenced in a study of T cell repertoires in cytomegalovirus infection. TCRdb ran MiXCR on the reads and lists one entry per CDR3 protein. The top ten hold 8.7% of the sample, which has 300,000 to 400,000 distinct CDR3 sequences, around 18% seen once. Sequenced material: PBMCs. Source of these receptors: a human donor in good health (CMV status not recorded). Some clones in this sample may be carry-over from other donors' samples. CDR3s include the opening cysteine and the closing phenylalanine or tryptophan. Fields, in order: V gene, J gene, D gene, clone size, CDR3 DNA, CDR3 protein. A D gene is named only where the DNA matches it firmly. Rows give clone size only sometimes, using once, few, many, or a class for an expanded clone.

V gene: TRBV24-1; J gene: TRBJ1-1; D gene: -; clone size: -; CDR3 DNA: TGTGCCACCACCAACCCTCCGCCCAGTGCGGGGAGGACTGAAGCTTTCTTT; CDR3 protein: CATTNPPPSAGRTEAFF
V gene: TRBV6-5; J gene: TRBJ1-1; D gene: -; clone size: few; CDR3 DNA: TGTGCCAGCAGTTACTCGCCGCAGACCATGAACACTGAAGCTTTCTTT; CDR3 protein: CASSYSPQTMNTEAFF
V gene: TRBV19; J gene: TRBJ2-5; D gene: -; clone size: few; CDR3 DNA: TGTGCCAGTAGGGGACTGCGCGGGACCCAGTACTTC; CDR3 protein: CASRGLRGTQYF
V gene: TRBV5-1; J gene: TRBJ2-1; D gene: TRBD2; clone size: -; CDR3 DNA: TGCGCCAGCAGCATCGAGGGAGCGGGGAATGAGCAGTTCTTC; CDR3 protein: CASSIEGAGNEQFF
V gene: TRBV5-1; J gene: TRBJ2-5; D gene: -; clone size: few; CDR3 DNA: TGCGCCAGCAGATTGGTACTACTCCAAGAGACCCAGTACTTC; CDR3 protein: CASRLVLLQETQYF
V gene: TRBV6-6; J gene: TRBJ1-5; D gene: -; clone size: few; CDR3 DNA: TGTGCCAGCAGTTACGTGGATCAGCCCCAGCATTTT; CDR3 protein: CASSYVDQPQHF
V gene: TRBV7-9; J gene: TRBJ2-7; D gene: -; clone size: many; CDR3 DNA: TGTGCCAGCAGCTTAATTGAGTTCGAGCAGTACTTC; CDR3 protein: CASSLIEFEQYF
V gene: TRBV3-1; J gene: TRBJ2-5; D gene: -; clone size: once; CDR3 DNA: TGTGCCAGCAGCCCGAGCCACGCGGGAGAGACCCAGTACTTC; CDR3 protein: CASSPSHAGETQYF
V gene: TRBV28; J gene: TRBJ1-2; D gene: -; clone size: few; CDR3 DNA: TGTGCCAGCAGCTGGGGGGGGGGAGACTATGGCTACACCTTC; CDR3 protein: CASSWGGGDYGYTF
V gene: TRBV7-9; J gene: TRBJ2-1; D gene: -; clone size: -; CDR3 DNA: TGTGCCAGCACCCTTGGGTTGTACGGGTTGTCCTACAATGAGCAGTTCTTC; CDR3 protein: CASTLGLYGLSYNEQFF
V gene: TRBV20-1; J gene: TRBJ1-1; D gene: -; clone size: -; CDR3 DNA: TGCAGTGCTAGTGCTGGGGGTGATACTGAAGCTTTCTTT; CDR3 protein: CSASAGGDTEAFF
V gene: TRBV2; J gene: TRBJ2-3; D gene: -; clone size: few; CDR3 DNA: TGTGCCAGCGTACCAGGGAGCACAGATACGCAGTATTTT; CDR3 protein: CASVPGSTDTQYF
V gene: TRBV7-8; J gene: TRBJ2-3; D gene: TRBD2; clone size: many; CDR3 DNA: TGTGCCAGCAGCTTACCCCTCGCACCGCGACTAGCGGGGGGGGGAGATACGCAGTATTTT; CDR3 protein: CASSLPLAPRLAGGGDTQYF
V gene: TRBV6-1; J gene: TRBJ2-4; D gene: -; clone size: few; CDR3 DNA: TGTGCCAGCTGGGGGGAAGAAAACATTCAGTACTTC; CDR3 protein: CASWGEENIQYF
V gene: TRBV10-3; J gene: TRBJ2-3; D gene: TRBD2; clone size: -; CDR3 DNA: TGTGCCATCAGTGAGTCCCCTAGCGGTCCCACAGATACGCAGTATTTT; CDR3 protein: CAISESPSGPTDTQYF
V gene: TRBV5-6; J gene: TRBJ1-2; D gene: -; clone size: many; CDR3 DNA: TGTGCCAGCAGTTTCGGGGCGGAGGCCCCCTATGGCTACACCTTC; CDR3 protein: CASSFGAEAPYGYTF
V gene: TRBV20-1; J gene: TRBJ2-7; D gene: TRBD2; clone size: -; CDR3 DNA: TGCAGTGCTAGAGCTTCTTGGACTAGCGCTCGCTACGAGCAGTACTTC; CDR3 protein: CSARASWTSARYEQYF
V gene: TRBV19; J gene: TRBJ2-4; D gene: -; clone size: -; CDR3 DNA: TGTGCCAGTAGTTTCCAGGTAGCCAAAAACATTCAGTACTTC; CDR3 protein: CASSFQVAKNIQYF
V gene: TRBV19; J gene: TRBJ1-1; D gene: -; clone size: -; CDR3 DNA: TGTGCCAGTAGTATCCCAGGATTTGTCACTGAAGCTTTCTTT; CDR3 protein: CASSIPGFVTEAFF